The 8 T cell receptor beta chains below were found in one sample sequenced in a study of identical twins. TCRdb reanalysed the 5' RACE reads using MiXCR and keeps one entry per CDR3 protein. The data contain about 890,000 distinct CDR3 sequences, over 9% of them seen just once; the ten biggest clones take up around 1.6%. These data were likewise used in another study, on yellow fever vaccine responses in identical twins.

The specimen was PBMCs. These receptors came from a woman aged 18-29 years in good health.

The chain combines TRBV10-2 with TRBJ1-5, with 7 bases that match TRBD1. V gave up 4 bases and J gave up 0 bases; unmatched junction bases: 3. CDR3 length: 15 residues. Germline assignment: CDR1 WSHSY and CDR2 SAAADI. The DNA for the CDR3 is TGCGCCAGCAGTGGGGACAGTTATAGCAATCAGCCCCAGCATTTT. Amino acid sequence: CASSGDSYSNQPQHF.

Turning to this clonotype: A read error may produce the germline difference seen at one junction end. This chain links TRBV5-5 with TRBJ2-7; 7 bases agree with TRBD2. The CDR3 spans 15 residues. CDR1 and CDR2 (germline): SGHKS, YYEKEE (reference sequence). CDR3 nucleotide sequence: TGTGCCAACAGCAACACACGACTAGCTGACTACGAGCAGTACTTC. Translating it yields CANSNTRLADYEQYF.

The chain joins TRBV20-1 to TRBJ1-4, with D unresolved. The germline CDR1 and CDR2 sequences are DFQATT and SNEGSKA (reference sequence). V was shortened by 7 bases and J by 8 bases, with 14 bases between the two germline ends. The CDR3 consists of 12 residues. CDR3 in amino acids: CSGRQSGEKLFF. The CDR3 DNA reads as TGCAGTGGACGGCAGTCGGGGGAAAAACTGTTTTTT.

In regard to this clonotype: It is likely a read error, because the conserved phenylalanine at the end of the CDR3 is missing. This chain links TRBV4-1 with TRBJ2-5, with D perhaps assigned TRBD1 or TRBD2 (5 bases each). This CDR3 contains 14 residues. The germline V gene has CDR1 MGHRA and CDR2 YSYEKL. The V end was cut by 3 bases, the J end by 4 bases, with 12 bases between. The CDR3 nucleotides read TGCGCCAGCAGCCAGCCAACTAGGGGAGAGACCCAGTACCTC. This codes for CASSQPTRGETQYL.

This chain uses TRBV11-2 with TRBJ2-4; D unresolved. Germline loops: CDR1 SGHAT, CDR2 FQNNGV. Trimming cost V 3 bases and J 0 bases, with 15 bases left between them. This CDR3 has 17 amino acids. The CDR3 bases are TGTGCCAGCAGCTTGAAAGGACGGCAGCTAGCCAAAAACATTCAGTACTTC. It specifies CASSLKGRQLAKNIQYF. Looking up the rest from reference TRBV11-2 and TRBJ2-4 gives the full variable domain: EAGVAQSPRYKIIEKRQSVAFWCNPISGHATLYWYQQILGQGPKLLIQFQNNGVVDDSQLPKDRFSAERLKGVDSTLKIQPAKLEDSAVYLCASSLKGRQLAKNIQYFGAGTRLSVL.

This clonotype was counted a few times. V usage is TRBV12-3 or TRBV12-4 and J usage is TRBJ2-1, with D tentatively TRBD1 (5 bases). V shed 5 bases and J shed 4 bases, with 9 bases lying between them. There are 13 residues in the CDR3. CDR3 sequence (DNA): TGTGCCAGCAGTACCCGGACATACAATGAGCAGTTCTTC. Amino acid sequence: CASSTRTYNEQFF.

This clonotype came up a few times. The chain is built from TRBV7-8 and TRBJ1-4; 11 nucleotides agree with TRBD1. Trimming took 4 bases from V and 8 from J; bases not matched to a gene: 12. Looked up from germline, CDR1 is SGHVS and CDR2 is FQNEAQ. CDR3 length: 17 residues. CDR3 coding DNA: TGTGCCAGCAGCTCTCTGCTCACCGGGACAGGGGGAGAAAAACTGTTTTTT. Amino acids: CASSSLLTGTGGEKLFF.

This clonotype has a handful of counts. The CDR3 nucleotides are TGTGCCACCGATGGTAACTTGTTCCGCGAGCAGTACTTC. Encoded protein: CATDGNLFREQYF. The chain is built from TRBV21-1 and TRBJ2-7. TRBV21-1 is classified as a pseudogene. The CDR3 sequence is 13 residues long.